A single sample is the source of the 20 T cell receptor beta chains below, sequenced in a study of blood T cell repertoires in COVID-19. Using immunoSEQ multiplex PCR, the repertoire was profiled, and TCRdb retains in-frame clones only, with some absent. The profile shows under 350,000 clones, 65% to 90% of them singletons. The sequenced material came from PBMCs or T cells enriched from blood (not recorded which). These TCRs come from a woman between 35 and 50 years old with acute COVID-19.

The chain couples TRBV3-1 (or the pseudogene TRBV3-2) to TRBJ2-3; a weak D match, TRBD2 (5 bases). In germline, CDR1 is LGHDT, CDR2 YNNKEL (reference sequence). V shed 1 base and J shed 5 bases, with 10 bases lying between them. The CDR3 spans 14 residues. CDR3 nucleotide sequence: TGTGCCAGCAGCCAAGTGGGGAGTGGAGATACGCAGTATTTT. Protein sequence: CASSQVGSGDTQYF.

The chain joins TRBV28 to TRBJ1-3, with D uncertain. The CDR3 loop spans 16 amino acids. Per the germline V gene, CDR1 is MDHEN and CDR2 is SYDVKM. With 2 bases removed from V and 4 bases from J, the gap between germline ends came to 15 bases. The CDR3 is CASSLLGSASGNTIYF. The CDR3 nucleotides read TGTGCCAGCAGTTTACTGGGCTCAGCTTCAGGAAACACCATATATTTT.

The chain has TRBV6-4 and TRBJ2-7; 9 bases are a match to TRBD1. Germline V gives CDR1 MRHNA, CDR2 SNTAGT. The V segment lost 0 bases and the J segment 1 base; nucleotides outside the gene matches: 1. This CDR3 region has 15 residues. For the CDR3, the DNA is TGTGCCAGCAGTGACTCACAGGGGGCTTCCTACGAGCAGTACTTC. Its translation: CASSDSQGASYEQYF.

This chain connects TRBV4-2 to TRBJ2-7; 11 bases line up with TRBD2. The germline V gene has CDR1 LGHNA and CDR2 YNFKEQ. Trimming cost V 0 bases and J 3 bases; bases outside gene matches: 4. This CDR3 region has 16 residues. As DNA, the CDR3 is TGTGCCAGCAGCCAAGACCTTAGCGGGAGGGGCTACGAGCAGTACTTC. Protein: CASSQDLSGRGYEQYF.

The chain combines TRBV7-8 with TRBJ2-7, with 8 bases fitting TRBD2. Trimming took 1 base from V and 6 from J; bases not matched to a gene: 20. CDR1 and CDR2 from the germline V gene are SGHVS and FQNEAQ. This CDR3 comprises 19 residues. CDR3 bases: TGTGCCAGCAGCTTAGGTGGGCAGCGGGAGTCGAAACGGTATGGCGAGCAGTACTTC. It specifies CASSLGGQRESKRYGEQYF.

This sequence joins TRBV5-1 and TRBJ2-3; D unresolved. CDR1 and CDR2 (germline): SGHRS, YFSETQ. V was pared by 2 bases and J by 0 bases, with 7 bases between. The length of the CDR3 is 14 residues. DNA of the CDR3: TGCGCCAGCAGCTTCGGTGCTAGCACAGATACGCAGTATTTT. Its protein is CASSFGASTDTQYF.

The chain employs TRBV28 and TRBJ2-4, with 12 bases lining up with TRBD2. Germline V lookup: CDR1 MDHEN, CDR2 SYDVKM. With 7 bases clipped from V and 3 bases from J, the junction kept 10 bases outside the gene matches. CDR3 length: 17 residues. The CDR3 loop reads CASKTSGRVGGKNIQYF. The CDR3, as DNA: TGTGCCAGCAAGACTAGCGGGAGAGTAGGAGGCAAAAACATTCAGTACTTC. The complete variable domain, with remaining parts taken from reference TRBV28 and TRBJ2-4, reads DVKVTQSSRYLVKRTGEKVFLECVQDMDHENMFWYRQDPGLGLRLIYFSYDVKMKEKGDIPEGYSVSREKKERFSLILESASTNQTSMYLCASKTSGRVGGKNIQYFGAGTRLSVL.

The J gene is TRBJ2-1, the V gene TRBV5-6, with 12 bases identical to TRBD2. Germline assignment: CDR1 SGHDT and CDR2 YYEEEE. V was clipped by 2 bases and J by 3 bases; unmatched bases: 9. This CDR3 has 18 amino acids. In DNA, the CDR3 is TGTGCCAGCAGCTTTTTCCCTAGCGGGGGGGCCCGCTACAATGAGCAGTTCTTC. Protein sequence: CASSFFPSGGARYNEQFF.

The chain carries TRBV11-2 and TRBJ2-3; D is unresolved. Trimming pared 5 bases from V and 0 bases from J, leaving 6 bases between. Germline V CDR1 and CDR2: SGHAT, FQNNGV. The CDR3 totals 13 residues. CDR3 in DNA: TGTGCCAGCAGCGATACTAGCACAGATACGCAGTATTTT. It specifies CASSDTSTDTQYF. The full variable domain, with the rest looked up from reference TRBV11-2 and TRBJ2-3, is EAGVAQSPRYKIIEKRQSVAFWCNPISGHATLYWYQQILGQGPKLLIQFQNNGVVDDSQLPKDRFSAERLKGVDSTLKIQPAKLEDSAVYLCASSDTSTDTQYFGPGTRLTVL.

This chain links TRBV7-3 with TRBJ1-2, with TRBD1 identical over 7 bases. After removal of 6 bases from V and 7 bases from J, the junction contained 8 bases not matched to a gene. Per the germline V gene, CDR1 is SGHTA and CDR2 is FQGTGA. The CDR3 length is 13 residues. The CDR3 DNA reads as TGTGCCAGCAGTGAAATAGGGGGCTCTGGCTACACCTTC. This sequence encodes CASSEIGGSGYTF.

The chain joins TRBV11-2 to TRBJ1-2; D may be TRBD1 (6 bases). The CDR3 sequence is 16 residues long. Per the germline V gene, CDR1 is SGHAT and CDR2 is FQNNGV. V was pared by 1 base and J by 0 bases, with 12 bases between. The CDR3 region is CASSLGGGRANYGYTF. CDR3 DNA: TGTGCCAGCAGCTTAGGAGGGGGAAGAGCTAACTATGGCTACACCTTC.

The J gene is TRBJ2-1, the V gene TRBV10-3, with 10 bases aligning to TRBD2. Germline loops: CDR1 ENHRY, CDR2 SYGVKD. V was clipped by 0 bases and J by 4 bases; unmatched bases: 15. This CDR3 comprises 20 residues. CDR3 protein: CAISESGLAGERGMYNEQFF. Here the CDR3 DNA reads TGTGCCATCAGTGAGTCGGGGCTAGCGGGAGAGAGGGGGATGTACAATGAGCAGTTCTTC.

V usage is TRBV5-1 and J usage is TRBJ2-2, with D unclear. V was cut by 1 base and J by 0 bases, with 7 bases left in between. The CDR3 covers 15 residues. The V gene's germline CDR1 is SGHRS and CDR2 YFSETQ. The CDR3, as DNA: TGCGCCAGCAGCTTGTCTCTAGCGAACACCGGGGAGCTGTTTTTT. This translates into CASSLSLANTGELFF.

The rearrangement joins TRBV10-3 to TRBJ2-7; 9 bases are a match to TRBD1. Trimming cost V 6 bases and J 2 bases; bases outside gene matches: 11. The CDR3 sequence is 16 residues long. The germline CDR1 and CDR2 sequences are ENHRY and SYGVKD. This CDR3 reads CAISKQTGTGTYEQYF. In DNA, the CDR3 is TGTGCCATCAGCAAGCAAACCGGGACAGGGACCTACGAGCAGTACTTC.

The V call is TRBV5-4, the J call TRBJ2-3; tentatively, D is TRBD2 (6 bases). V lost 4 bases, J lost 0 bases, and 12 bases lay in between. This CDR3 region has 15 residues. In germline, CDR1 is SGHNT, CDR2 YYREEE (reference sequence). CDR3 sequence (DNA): TGTGCCAGCAGCCGGGACTCCAAGAGCACAGATACGCAGTATTTT. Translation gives CASSRDSKSTDTQYF.

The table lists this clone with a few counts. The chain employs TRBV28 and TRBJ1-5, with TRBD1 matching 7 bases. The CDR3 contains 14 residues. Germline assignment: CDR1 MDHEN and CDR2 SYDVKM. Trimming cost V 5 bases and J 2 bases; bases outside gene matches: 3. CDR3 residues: CASSNRGGNQPQHF. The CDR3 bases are TGTGCCAGCAGTAACAGGGGTGGCAATCAGCCCCAGCATTTT.

DNA for the CDR3: TGTGCCAGCTCCCCTAAGCGGACTAGCGGGAATGCGGATACGCAGTATTTT. It specifies CASSPKRTSGNADTQYF. The chain uses TRBV18 and TRBJ2-3, with 12 nucleotides matching TRBD2. The CDR3 is 17 residues long. Trimming cost V 6 bases and J 6 bases; bases outside gene matches: 13. CDR1 and CDR2 from the germline V gene are KGHSH and LQKENI.

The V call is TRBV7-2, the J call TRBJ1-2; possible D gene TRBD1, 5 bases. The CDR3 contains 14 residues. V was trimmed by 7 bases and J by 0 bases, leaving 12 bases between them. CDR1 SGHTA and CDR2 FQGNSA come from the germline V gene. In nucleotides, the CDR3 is TGTGCCAGCACTAACAGGAATCCTAACTATGGCTACACCTTC. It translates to CASTNRNPNYGYTF. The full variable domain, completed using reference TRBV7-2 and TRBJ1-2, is GAGVSQSPSNKVTEKGKDVELRCDPISGHTALYWYRQSLGQGLEFLIYFQGNSAPDKSGLPSDRFSAERTGGSVSTLTIQRTQQEDSAVYLCASTNRNPNYGYTFGSGTRLTVV.

The CDR3 region is CATSEQGASYNEQFF. The CDR3 DNA sequence: TGTGCCACCAGCGAACAGGGGGCTTCATACAATGAGCAGTTCTTC. The chain links TRBV24-1 to TRBJ2-1, with TRBD1 identical over 9 bases. The CDR3 sequence is 15 residues long. Per germline, CDR1 KGHDR and CDR2 SFDVKD. The junction had 7 bases not matched to a gene; V was cut back by 7 bases and J by 4 bases.

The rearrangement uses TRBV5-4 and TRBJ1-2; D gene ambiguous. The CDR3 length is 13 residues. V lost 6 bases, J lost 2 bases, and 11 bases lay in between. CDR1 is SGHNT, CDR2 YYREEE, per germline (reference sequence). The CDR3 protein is CASNQEQNYGYTF. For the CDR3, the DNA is TGTGCCAGCAACCAAGAACAAAACTATGGCTACACCTTC.